A single sample is the source of the 9 T cell receptor beta chains below, sequenced in a study of T cell clonality in common variable immunodeficiency. Here immunoSEQ multiplex PCR was the method, and the copy in TCRdb shows in-frame clones only, minus some. The sample shows around 29,000 clones, none of them appearing just once. Material: peripheral blood mononuclear cells. All receptors derive from a person aged 18 to 70 in good health.

This clone showed up many times. The observed sequence ends 3 residues before the CDR3 terminus, with the missing tail filled in from the germline J gene. The chain is built from TRBV6-1 and TRBJ2-6; 7 bases align to TRBD1. Unmatched junction bases numbered 4, after V lost 2 bases and J lost 3 bases. Germline V CDR1 and CDR2: MNHNS, SASEGT. This CDR3 has 16 amino acids. The CDR3 sequence: CASSESTGVGANVLTF. The part of the CDR3 DNA that was read is TGTGCCAGCAGTGAAAGCACAGGGGTTGGGGCCAACGTC.

In its sample, this clone was seen many times. One junction end disagrees with the germline gene, perhaps due to a read error. The read comes to an end 3 residues before the CDR3 does, leaving the germline J gene to fill in the end. This chain connects TRBV4-2 to TRBJ1-1; the match to TRBD1 covers 9 bases. Germline assignment: CDR1 LGHNA and CDR2 YNFKEQ. The CDR3 has 15 residues. The CDR3 sequence is CASSHATGGNTEAFF. The part of the CDR3 DNA that was read is TGCGCCAGCAGCCACGCGACAGGGGGAAACACTGAA.

This clone is labeled as medium-sized. With the read ending 3 residues before the CDR3 end, the germline J gene is used to fill in that end. The chain employs TRBV20-1 and TRBJ2-1; 7 bases agree with TRBD1. Trimming removed 8 bases from V and 6 bases from J; junction bases left unmatched: 10. The CDR3 spans 13 residues. Germline lookup yields CDR1 DFQATT and CDR2 SNEGSKA (reference sequence). CDR3 bases read: TGCAGTCTCCGCCGACAGGGAACCAATGAG. Its protein is CSLRRQGTNE. The CDR3 reads in full as CSLRRQGTNEQFF.

This clone was counted ten times or more. The read ends 3 residues shy of where the CDR3 ends; the end is completed using the germline J gene. The gene calls are TRBV20-1 and TRBJ2-5, with TRBD2 matching 8 bases. There are 13 residues in the CDR3. From germline, CDR1 is DFQATT and CDR2 SNEGSKA (reference sequence). V dropped 6 bases and J dropped 3; count of bases not matched to a gene: 6. The sequenced part of the CDR3 DNA is TGCAGTGCCGATCGGGGGGGTAAAGAGACC. Translation: CSADRGGKET. The complete CDR3 reads CSADRGGKETQYF.

This clone was detected many times. The read finishes 3 residues shy of the CDR3 end, and the germline J gene is used to complete it. The gene calls are TRBV6-2 or TRBV6-3 and TRBJ2-1; D is unresolved. V was cut by 7 bases and J by 7 bases, with 14 bases left in between. CDR3 size: 13 residues. CDR1 and CDR2 (germline): MNHEY, SVGEGT. CDR3 DNA (partial): TGTGCCAGCACCGCCCGAGCTATTAATGAG. This gives the protein CASTARAINE. The full-length CDR3 reads as CASTARAINEQFF.

In its sample, this clone was seen many times. The observed sequence ends 3 residues before the CDR3 terminus, with the missing tail filled in from the germline J gene. The rearrangement uses TRBV19 and TRBJ2-3, with 14 bases matching TRBD2. The CDR3 length is 14 residues. J was trimmed by 6 bases and V by 7 bases; bases with no gene match: 3. Germline lookup yields CDR1 LNHDA and CDR2 SQIVND (reference sequence). Partial CDR3 DNA: TGTGCCAGTAAGGGACTAGCGGGGGTGGATACG. Its translation: CASKGLAGVDT. The whole CDR3 region reads CASKGLAGVDTQYF.

This clone has only a few counts. A much larger clone lies one base from this, so it may be a read error. The read falls 3 residues short of the CDR3 end, and the missing part is taken from the germline J gene. The chain uses TRBV5-1 and TRBJ1-2; D is possibly TRBD1 (5 bases). The CDR3 length is 16 residues. Germline CDR1 is SGHRS and CDR2 is YFSETQ. The chain's CDR3 is CASSSGGWGVTDTYTF. The part of the CDR3 DNA that was read is TGCGCCAGCAGCTCGGGGGGTTGGGGTGTTACAGATACG.

Note on this clone: The sequence runs out 3 residues before the end of the CDR3; the remainder is reconstructed from the germline J gene. The rearrangement uses TRBV11-1 and TRBJ2-3; 7 bases line up with TRBD2. This CDR3 has 14 amino acids. V was pared by 1 base and J by 6 bases, with 4 bases of the junction left unmatched. Germline CDR1 and CDR2: SGHAT and FQDESV (reference sequence). CDR3 DNA, as far as it was read: TGTGCCAGCAGCTTAGATGGGGGGGTGGATACG. It specifies CASSLDGGVDT. In full, the CDR3 is CASSLDGGVDTQYF.

This clone was seen ten or more times. The read falls 3 residues short of the CDR3 end, and the missing part is taken from the germline J gene. The V and J genes are TRBV19 and TRBJ1-1; perhaps TRBD1 as D (6 bases). The CDR3 extends over 14 amino acids. Germline-derived CDR1 and CDR2 are LNHDA and SQIVND (reference sequence). The V end was cut by 3 bases, the J end by 3 bases, with 11 bases between. CDR3 residues: CASSMGGLHTEAFF. The covered CDR3 bases are TGTGCCAGTAGTATGGGGGGGCTGCACACTGAA.